Sequencing of this TCR beta chain was carried out in a study of cytomegalovirus exposure and HLA in healthy donors. Both 60 Vbeta primers and 13 Jbeta primers went into the PCR. The table came from immunoSEQ multiplex PCR; TCRdb's copy has only in-frame clones and leaves some out. The sample has fewer than 200,000 clones, 80% to 85% seen once; the top ten hold around 0.91%. Though probably carrying unrecorded immune exposures, donors were nominally healthy at sampling. The sequenced sample was PBMCs. This receptor was identified in a girl aged 2-10 years in good health and CMV-seropositive.

In nucleotides, the CDR3 is TGTGCCAGCAGTTACCGGAGCGGAGAAAAACTGTTTTTT. This gives the protein CASSYRSGEKLFF. This chain joins TRBV6-6 and TRBJ1-4; no firm D call. CDR1 MNHNY and CDR2 SVGAGI come from the germline V gene (reference sequence). Trimming removed 2 bases at V and 8 bases at J, with 9 bases between. CDR3 length equals 13 residues.